A single sample is the source of the 14 T cell receptor beta chains below, sequenced in a study of response to subunit inactivated influenza vaccine. MiXCR was run by TCRdb on the RT-PCR reads, yielding one entry per CDR3 protein. In the table there are about 650,000 distinct CDR3 sequences, around 16% of which are singletons. The material was PBMCs from blood, obtained 12 days after vaccination. These receptor sequences come from a man aged 45-65 years who received an inactivated influenza vaccine.

This sequence joins TRBV10-1 and TRBJ1-6; perhaps TRBD1 as D (5 bases). The CDR3 runs 14 residues. Trimming took 6 bases from V and 6 from J, leaving 12 bases between them. CDR1 and CDR2 (germline): WNHNN, SYGVQD (reference sequence). CDR3 loop: CASSRDGGNSPLHF. The DNA of the CDR3 is TGCGCCAGCAGCCGGGACGGGGGTAATTCACCCCTCCACTTT.

This clonotype appeared a few times. The chain combines TRBV7-9 with TRBJ2-7; the D is unclear. The CDR3 sequence is 14 residues long. The germline V gene has CDR1 SEHNR and CDR2 FQNEAQ (reference sequence). V gave up 1 base and J gave up 2 bases, with 9 bases separating them. The CDR3 is CASSLDWGTYEQYF. CDR3 sequence (DNA): TGTGCCAGCAGCTTAGACTGGGGAACCTACGAGCAGTACTTC. The entire variable domain, with the rest obtained from reference TRBV7-9 and TRBJ2-7, is as follows: DTGVSQNPRHKITKRGQNVTFRCDPISEHNRLYWYRQTLGQGPEFLTYFQNEAQLEKSRLLSDRFSAERPKGSFSTLEIQRTEQGDSAMYLCASSLDWGTYEQYFGPGTRLTVT.

This clonotype was seen more than once but under ten times. The V gene is TRBV20-1, the J gene TRBJ2-7; D not resolved. The V gene's germline CDR1 is DFQATT and CDR2 SNEGSKA (reference sequence). The CDR3 totals 15 residues. V was shortened by 4 bases and J by 6 bases, with 22 bases between the two germline ends. In nucleotides, the CDR3 is TGCAGTGCTAAGCCCCCGGAGCTCCCCCTGAGCGAGCAGTACTTC. This codes for CSAKPPELPLSEQYF.

The chain recombines TRBV7-2 with TRBJ2-2, with 10 bases fitting TRBD1. The CDR3 spans 16 residues. Looked up from germline, CDR1 is SGHTA and CDR2 is FQGNSA. Trimming cost V 5 bases and J 4 bases; bases outside gene matches: 7. The CDR3 loop is CASSGQTGGGTGELFF. Written as DNA, the CDR3 is TGTGCCAGCAGCGGCCAGACAGGGGGCGGCACCGGGGAGCTGTTTTTT.

The chain carries TRBV11-2 and TRBJ2-1; TRBD2 is a possible D gene (6 bases). Trimming took off 3 bases at V and 1 base at J, with 16 bases between the two ends. This CDR3 region has 17 residues. Per the germline V gene, CDR1 is SGHAT and CDR2 is FQNNGV. Here the CDR3 reads CASSFSIRGTSYNEQFF. The DNA of the CDR3 is TGTGCCAGCAGCTTTAGCATTCGGGGGACGTCCTACAATGAGCAGTTCTTC.

This clonotype came up a few times. V and J are TRBV4-1 and TRBJ2-5, with D perhaps being TRBD1 or TRBD2 (5 bases each). The CDR3 contains 16 residues. The germline CDR1 and CDR2 sequences are MGHRA and YSYEKL. V was pared by 0 bases and J by 5 bases, with 16 bases between. The CDR3 nucleotides are TGCGCCAGCAGCCAAGATCCGGGGCACTCCGCGGAGACCCAGTACTTC. Its translation is CASSQDPGHSAETQYF.

The chain couples TRBV20-1 to TRBJ1-1, with 7 bases lining up with TRBD1. The germline V gene has CDR1 DFQATT and CDR2 SNEGSKA (reference sequence). The CDR3 runs to 14 residues. V gave up 0 bases and J gave up 5 bases; unmatched junction bases: 6. The CDR3 nucleotides read TGCAGTGCTAGAGATAACAGGGGCGGGACTGAAGCTTTCTTT. It specifies CSARDNRGGTEAFF.

The chain employs TRBV20-1 and TRBJ2-7, with 12 bases identical to TRBD1. The length of the CDR3 is 14 residues. Trimming took 1 base from V and 2 from J; bases not matched to a gene: 0. CDR1 is DFQATT, CDR2 SNEGSKA, per germline (reference sequence). The CDR3 protein is CSARGDRGPYEQYF. CDR3 in DNA: TGCAGTGCTAGAGGGGACAGGGGGCCCTACGAGCAGTACTTC.

This clonotype has ten or more counts. J is TRBJ2-7 and V is TRBV6-2 or TRBV6-3; D is possibly TRBD1 or TRBD2 (5 bases each). The CDR3 is 13 amino acids. Trimming shortened V by 2 bases and J by 4 bases, and 9 bases separated the two germline ends. The germline CDR1 and CDR2 sequences are MNHEY and SVGEGT. Here the CDR3 reads CASSYEGTYEQYF. The DNA of the CDR3 is TGTGCCAGCAGTTACGAAGGGACGTACGAGCAGTACTTC.

The sample holds a few counts of this clonotype. The chain is built from TRBV7-9 and TRBJ2-7; D uncertain. Germline V lookup: CDR1 SEHNR, CDR2 FQNEAQ (reference sequence). V lost 5 bases to trimming and J lost 8 bases, with 13 bases between them. This CDR3 contains 12 residues. In DNA form, the CDR3 reads TGTGCCAGCAGCGTCGATGTGTCTCAGCAGTACTTC. Translated: CASSVDVSQQYF. Full variable domain (outside the CDR3, taken from reference TRBV7-9 and TRBJ2-7): DTGVSQNPRHKITKRGQNVTFRCDPISEHNRLYWYRQTLGQGPEFLTYFQNEAQLEKSRLLSDRFSAERPKGSFSTLEIQRTEQGDSAMYLCASSVDVSQQYFGPGTRLTVT.

In DNA, the CDR3 is TGTGCCTGGAGTAGCGGGGGGTCCTACGAGCAGTACTTC. Its translation: CAWSSGGSYEQYF. The chain combines TRBV30 with TRBJ2-7; 9 bases align to TRBD2. V lost 2 bases to trimming and J lost 1 base; unmatched junction nucleotides: 0. CDR1 is GTSNPN and CDR2 is SVGIG in the germline V gene (reference sequence). The CDR3 totals 13 residues.

This sequence joins TRBV7-9 and TRBJ2-7; 7 positions match TRBD2. With 1 base clipped from V and 10 bases from J, the junction kept 10 bases outside the gene matches. The CDR3 consists of 14 residues. Per the germline V gene, CDR1 is SEHNR and CDR2 is FQNEAQ (reference sequence). The CDR3 here is CASSLDGLVLEQYF. In DNA, the CDR3 is TGTGCCAGCAGCTTAGATGGACTAGTCTTGGAACAGTACTTC.

The V gene is TRBV6-2 or TRBV6-3, the J gene TRBJ2-2; the D gene is possibly TRBD1 (5 bases). The length of the CDR3 is 17 residues. Germline V gene data show CDR1 as MNHEY and CDR2 as SVGEGT. V lost 5 bases and J lost 5, with 21 bases in between. The CDR3 DNA reads TGTGCCAGCAGTATGGCCCGAGGACACAACCCAACCGGGGAGCTGTTTTTT. It encodes CASSMARGHNPTGELFF.

This chain connects TRBV5-1 to TRBJ2-1, with 9 bases that match TRBD1. The germline V gene encodes CDR1 SGHRS and CDR2 YFSETQ. The CDR3 runs to 16 residues. V lost 4 bases and J lost 6; bases outside the gene matches: 11. CDR3 DNA sequence: TGCGCCAGCAGCATAAACCCGGGACAGGGTGTCAATGAGCAGTTCTTC. It yields the protein CASSINPGQGVNEQFF.